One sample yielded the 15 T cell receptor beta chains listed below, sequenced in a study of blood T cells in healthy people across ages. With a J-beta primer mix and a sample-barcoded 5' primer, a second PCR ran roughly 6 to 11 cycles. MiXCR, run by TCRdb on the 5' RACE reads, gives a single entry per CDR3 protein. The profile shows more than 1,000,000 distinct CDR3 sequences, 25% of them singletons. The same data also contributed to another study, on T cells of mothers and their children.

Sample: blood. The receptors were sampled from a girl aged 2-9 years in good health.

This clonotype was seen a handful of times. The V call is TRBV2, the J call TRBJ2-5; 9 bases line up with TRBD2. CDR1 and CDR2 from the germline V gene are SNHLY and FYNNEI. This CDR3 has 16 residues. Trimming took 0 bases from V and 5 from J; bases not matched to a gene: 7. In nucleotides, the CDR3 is TGTGCCAGCAGTGAAGCGCGAGCGGGAGGCGGGGAGACCCAGTACTTC. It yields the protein CASSEARAGGGETQYF.

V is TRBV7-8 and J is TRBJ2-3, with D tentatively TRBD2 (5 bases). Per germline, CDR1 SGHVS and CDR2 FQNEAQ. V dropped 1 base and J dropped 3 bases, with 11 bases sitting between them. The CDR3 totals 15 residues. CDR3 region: CASSLDAIATDTQYF. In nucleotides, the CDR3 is TGTGCCAGCAGCTTAGACGCGATAGCGACAGATACGCAGTATTTT.

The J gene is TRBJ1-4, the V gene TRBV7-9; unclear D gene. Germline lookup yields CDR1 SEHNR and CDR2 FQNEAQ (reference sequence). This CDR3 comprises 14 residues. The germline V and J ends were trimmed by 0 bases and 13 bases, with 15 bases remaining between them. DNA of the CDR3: TGTGCCAGCAGCTTAGCGGGTGGGCCAGAACGACTGTTTTTT. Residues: CASSLAGGPERLFF.

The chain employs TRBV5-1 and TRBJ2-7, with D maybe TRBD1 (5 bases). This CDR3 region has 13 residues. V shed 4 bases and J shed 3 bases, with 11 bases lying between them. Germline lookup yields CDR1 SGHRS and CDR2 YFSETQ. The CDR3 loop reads CASSRDSFYEQYF. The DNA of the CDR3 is TGCGCCAGCAGCCGCGACAGCTTCTACGAGCAGTACTTC.

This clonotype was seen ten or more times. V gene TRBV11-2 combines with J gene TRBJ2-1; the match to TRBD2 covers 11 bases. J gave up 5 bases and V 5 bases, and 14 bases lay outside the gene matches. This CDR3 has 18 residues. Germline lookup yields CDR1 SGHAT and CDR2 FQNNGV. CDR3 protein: CASSLPTGLAALNNEQFF. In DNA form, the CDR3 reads TGTGCCAGCAGCCTACCAACGGGACTAGCGGCGTTAAACAATGAGCAGTTCTTC.

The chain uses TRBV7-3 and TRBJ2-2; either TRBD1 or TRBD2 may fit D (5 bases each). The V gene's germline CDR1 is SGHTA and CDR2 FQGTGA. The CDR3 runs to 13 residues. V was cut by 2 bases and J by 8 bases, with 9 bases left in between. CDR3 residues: CASSLGGRGELFF. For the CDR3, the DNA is TGTGCCAGCAGCTTAGGGGGTCGAGGGGAGCTGTTTTTT.

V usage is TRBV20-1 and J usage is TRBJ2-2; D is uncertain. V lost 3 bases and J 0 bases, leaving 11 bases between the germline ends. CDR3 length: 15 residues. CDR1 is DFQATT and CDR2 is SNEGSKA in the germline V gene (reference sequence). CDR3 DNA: TGCAGTGCTAGGGGTGGAAGTACGAACACCGGGGAGCTGTTTTTT. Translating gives CSARGGSTNTGELFF.

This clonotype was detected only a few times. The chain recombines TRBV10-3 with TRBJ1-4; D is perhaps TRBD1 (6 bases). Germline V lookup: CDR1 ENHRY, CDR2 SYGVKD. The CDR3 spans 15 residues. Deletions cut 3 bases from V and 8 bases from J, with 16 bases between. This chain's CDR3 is CAISDLTGVLEKLFF. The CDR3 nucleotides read TGTGCCATCAGTGACCTGACAGGAGTCCTCGAAAAACTGTTTTTT.

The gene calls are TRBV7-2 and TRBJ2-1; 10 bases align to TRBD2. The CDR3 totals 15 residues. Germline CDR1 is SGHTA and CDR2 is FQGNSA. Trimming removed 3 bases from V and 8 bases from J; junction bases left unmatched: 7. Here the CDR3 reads CASSFSGGFVDEQFF. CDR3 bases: TGTGCCAGCAGCTTTAGCGGGGGGTTTGTGGATGAGCAGTTCTTC.

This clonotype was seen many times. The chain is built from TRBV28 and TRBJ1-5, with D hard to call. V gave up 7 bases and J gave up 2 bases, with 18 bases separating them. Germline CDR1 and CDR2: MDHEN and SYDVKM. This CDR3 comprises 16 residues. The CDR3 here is CASTLALGWGNQPQHF. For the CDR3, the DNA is TGTGCCAGCACTCTCGCCCTTGGTTGGGGCAATCAGCCCCAGCATTTT.

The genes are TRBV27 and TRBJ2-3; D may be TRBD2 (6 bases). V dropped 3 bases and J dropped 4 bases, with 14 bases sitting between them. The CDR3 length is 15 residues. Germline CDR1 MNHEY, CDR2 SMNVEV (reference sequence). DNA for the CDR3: TGTGCCAGCAGTTTGCCACCTTCGGGGGCAGATACGCAGTATTTT. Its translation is CASSLPPSGADTQYF.

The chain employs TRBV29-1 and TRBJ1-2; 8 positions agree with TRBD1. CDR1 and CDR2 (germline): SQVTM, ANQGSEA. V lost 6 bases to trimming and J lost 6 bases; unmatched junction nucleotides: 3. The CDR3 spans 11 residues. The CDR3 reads CSVQGADGYTF. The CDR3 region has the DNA TGCAGCGTCCAGGGGGCAGATGGCTACACCTTC.

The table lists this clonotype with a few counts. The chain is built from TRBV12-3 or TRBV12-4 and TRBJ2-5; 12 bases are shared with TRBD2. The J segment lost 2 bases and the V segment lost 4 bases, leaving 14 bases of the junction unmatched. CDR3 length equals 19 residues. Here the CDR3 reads CASSWSRGLTSGSQETQYF. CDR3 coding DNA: TGTGCCAGCAGTTGGAGCAGGGGCCTGACTAGCGGGAGTCAAGAGACCCAGTACTTC.

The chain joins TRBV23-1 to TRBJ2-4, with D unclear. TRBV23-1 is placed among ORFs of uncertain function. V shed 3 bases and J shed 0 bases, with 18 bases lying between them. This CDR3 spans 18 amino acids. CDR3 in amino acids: CASSHKLTDRVAKNIQYF. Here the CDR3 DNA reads TGCGCCAGCAGTCACAAACTCACTGATAGGGTAGCCAAAAACATTCAGTACTTC.

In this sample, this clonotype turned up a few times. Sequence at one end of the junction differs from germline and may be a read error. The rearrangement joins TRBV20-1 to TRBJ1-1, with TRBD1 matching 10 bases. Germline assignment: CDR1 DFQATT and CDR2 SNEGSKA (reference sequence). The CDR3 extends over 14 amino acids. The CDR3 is CSARVTGGWTEAFF. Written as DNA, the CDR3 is TGTAGTGCTAGAGTGACAGGGGGCTGGACTGAAGCTTTCTTT.